This TCR beta chain comes out of a study of T cells after yellow fever vaccination. Turning to the study itself: SMART-Seq v4 Ultra Low Input served to prepare low-cell-number fractions. Regarding the study as a whole: Abundant contaminating clonotypes from the bulk population could appear in FACS-sorted repertoires. Detected again after the booster were most primary-vaccination clones, at roughly 95% CD4 and 88% CD8.

This clonotype showed up many times. What it binds is unknown. TCRdb passed the 5' RACE reads through MiXCR, listing each CDR3 protein once. Of approximately 120,000 distinct CDR3 sequences in the sample, 6.5% to 8% were seen once. The sample was CD4+ T cells sorted from PBMCs, taken more than 8 days after the first yellow fever vaccination. This TCR derives from a man aged 18 to 35 who received the YFV17D yellow fever vaccine.

The CDR3 loop reads CASGTDQPQHF. CDR3 bases: TGTGCTAGTGGTACGGATCAGCCCCAGCATTTT. This chain joins TRBV12-5 and TRBJ1-5; the D is unclear. Germline V gene data show CDR1 as LGHNT and CDR2 as FRNRAP. The CDR3 sequence is 11 residues long. Trimming took 5 bases from V and 5 from J, leaving 4 bases between them.